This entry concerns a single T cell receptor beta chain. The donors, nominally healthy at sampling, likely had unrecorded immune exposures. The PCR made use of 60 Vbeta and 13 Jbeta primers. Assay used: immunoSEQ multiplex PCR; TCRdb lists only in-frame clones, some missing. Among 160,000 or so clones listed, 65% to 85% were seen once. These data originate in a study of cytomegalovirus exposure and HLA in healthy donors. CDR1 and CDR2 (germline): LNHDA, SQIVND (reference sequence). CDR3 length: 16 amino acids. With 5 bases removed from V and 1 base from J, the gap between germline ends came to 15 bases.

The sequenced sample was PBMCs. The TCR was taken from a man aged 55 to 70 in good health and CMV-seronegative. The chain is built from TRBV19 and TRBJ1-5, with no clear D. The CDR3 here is CASSLREVGSNQPQHF. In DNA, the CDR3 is TGTGCCAGTAGTCTCCGGGAGGTGGGGAGCAATCAGCCCCAGCATTTT.